These 16 T cell receptor beta chains came from one sample sequenced in a study of CXCR3-negative and CXCR3-positive naive CD8 T cells. UMI-labeled 5' RACE TRB cDNA libraries were prepared from the cells. From the 5' RACE reads, TCRdb lists one entry per CDR3 protein and no DNA. The sample table sets out about 82,000 distinct CDR3 sequences. Sequencing input: naive CXCR3- CD8+ T cells from blood. Regarding subset: CD45RO-CCR7+CD27+CD95- naive CD8+ T cells lacking CXCR3 (TNR3-). Receptors originate from a human donor in good health. Some clones in this sample may be carry-over from other donors' samples.

V gene TRBV5-1 combines with J gene TRBJ2-7. CDR1 SGHRS and CDR2 YFSETQ come from the germline V gene. The CDR3 extends over 14 amino acids. The CDR3 is CASSLEYGSYEQYF.

V usage is TRBV7-9 and J usage is TRBJ2-7; TCRdb reports TRBD1, a call that lacks DNA to check it against. Germline V gene lookup returns CDR1 SEHNR and CDR2 FQNEAQ (reference sequence). The CDR3 covers 15 residues. The CDR3 sequence: CASSQGTGEFYEQYF.

J is TRBJ2-1 and V is TRBV3-1. The V gene's germline CDR1 is LGHDT and CDR2 YNNKEL (reference sequence). CDR3 length: 15 amino acids. CDR3 amino acids: CASSPQRSGVQEQFF.

The rearrangement links TRBV21-1 to TRBJ1-3; TCRdb names TRBD1, which stays unverified in the absence of DNA. TRBV21-1 is a listed pseudogene. CDR3 length equals 14 residues. CDR3 residues: CASSPRGRGNTIYF.

This clonotype is classed as medium-sized by frequency. The chain uses TRBV5-1 and TRBJ1-1; without DNA, the TCRdb call of TRBD1 cannot be checked. This CDR3 is built from 15 residues. Germline values: CDR1 SGHRS, CDR2 YFSETQ. The CDR3 spells CASSPGQAHDTEAFF.

This chain uses TRBV12-3 or TRBV12-4 with TRBJ2-1; TCRdb lists TRBD1, though no DNA is available to test this call. The length of the CDR3 is 13 residues. CDR3 sequence reads: CASSWVRGNEQFF.

The chain couples TRBV7-3 to TRBJ2-3; lacking DNA, the TRBD1 call made by TCRdb goes unchecked. CDR3 length: 15 amino acids. Germline V gene sequence: CDR1 SGHTA, CDR2 FQGTGA. CDR3 in amino acids: CASSAPGTTADTQYF.

This chain links TRBV7-7 with TRBJ2-1; lacking DNA, the TRBD1 call made by TCRdb goes unchecked. CDR1 SSHAT and CDR2 FNYEAQ come from the germline V gene (reference sequence). The length of the CDR3 is 13 residues. CDR3 loop: CASSAGQYNEQFF.

The rearrangement joins TRBV20-1 to TRBJ2-7. This CDR3 has 12 residues. CDR1 and CDR2 (germline): DFQATT, SNEGSKA (reference sequence). CDR3 loop: CSAIVSETEQYF.

The gene calls are TRBV7-6 and TRBJ2-7. Germline CDR1 SGHVS, CDR2 FNYEAQ. The CDR3 has 14 residues. CDR3 amino acids: CASSFLGGEYEQYF.

V and J are TRBV29-1 and TRBJ2-1; as DNA is missing, the TRBD1 call by TCRdb cannot be tested. The CDR3 extends over 14 amino acids. Germline values: CDR1 SQVTM, CDR2 ANQGSEA. CDR3 amino acids: CSVFTGDSYNEQFF.

The chain is built from TRBV4-3 and TRBJ2-3; with no DNA, the TCRdb D assignment of TRBD2 cannot be verified. This CDR3 region has 22 residues. CDR1 is LGHNA and CDR2 is YSLEER in the germline V gene. This CDR3 reads CASSQTPPGLAETGLEKNTQYF.

The rearrangement links TRBV5-4 to TRBJ1-1. CDR1 SGHNT and CDR2 YYREEE come from the germline V gene (reference sequence). The CDR3 runs to 16 residues. CDR3 in amino acids: CASSLLTDRLNTEAFF.

V usage is TRBV5-1 and J usage is TRBJ1-1; TCRdb's D call of TRBD1 is untestable without DNA. Germline CDR1 and CDR2: SGHRS and YFSETQ. The CDR3 totals 15 residues. The chain's CDR3 is CASSGSGLLNTEAFF.

The V and J genes are TRBV12-3 or TRBV12-4 and TRBJ2-3. The CDR3 runs 13 residues. The CDR3 sequence: CASSHASTDTQYF.

The rearrangement uses TRBV27 and TRBJ2-1; TCRdb's D call of TRBD1 is untestable without DNA. Germline CDR1 and CDR2: MNHEY and SMNVEV (reference sequence). This CDR3 has 16 amino acids. The CDR3 reads CASSLGPETPYNEQFF.